This T cell receptor beta chain is drawn from a study of blood T cell repertoires in COVID-19. Whole-study context: The samples span acute and convalescent COVID-19 from the United States, Italy and Spain.

Germline V gives CDR1 GTSNPN, CDR2 SVGIG (reference sequence). The CDR3 runs to 13 residues. V was pared by 1 base and J by 4 bases, with 10 bases between. Produced via immunoSEQ multiplex PCR; TCRdb's table is partial and in-frame only. The sample lists some 170,000 clones; roughly 87% were seen once. The source of this sequence is a human donor with acute COVID-19. The donor label of this sample is uncertain. The chain carries TRBV30 and TRBJ1-2, with D perhaps TRBD1 (6 bases). The sequencing sample was made of PBMCs or T cells enriched from blood (not recorded which). CDR3 nucleotide sequence: TGTGCCTGGAGTGCACAGGGCCGCTATGGCTACACCTTC. Protein product: CAWSAQGRYGYTF.